Listed below are T cell receptor beta chains from one sample, sequenced in a study of blood T cell repertoires in COVID-19. Some clones are missing from TCRdb's copy, which holds only in-frame ones; the method was immunoSEQ multiplex PCR. The table shows about 200,000 clones, with around nine tenths occurring only once. Sequenced sample: peripheral blood. Source of these receptors: a man aged 45-65 years with COVID-19, enrolled during active disease. The CDR3 runs from the conserved cysteine through the conserved F or W. D genes are given only for firm matches. Expanded clones get a size class; other rows say once, few or many, or leave the size out.

NA	TRBD2	TRBV19	TRBJ2-2	CATYGLAGTGELFF	TGTGCCACTTATGGACTAGCGGGGACCGGGGAGCTGTTTTTT
NA	TRBD2	TRBV9	TRBJ2-1	CASSVGGRAYNEQFF	TGTGCCAGCAGCGTAGGCGGGAGGGCCTACAATGAGCAGTTCTTC
NA	TRBD1	TRBV28	TRBJ2-7	CASSFWGTGLGEQYF	TGTGCCAGCAGTTTTTGGGGGACAGGGTTGGGCGAGCAGTACTTC
NA	TRBD1	TRBV5-4	TRBJ2-5	CASSLDRGETQYF	TGTGCCAGCAGCCTCGACAGGGGGGAGACCCAGTACTTC
NA	TRBD1	TRBV18	TRBJ2-7	CASSVGQANGEQYF	TGTGCCAGCTCCGTGGGACAGGCGAATGGGGAGCAGTACTTC
NA	TRBD2	TRBV27	TRBJ2-1	CASSPQDAGGPYNEQFF	TGTGCCAGCAGTCCCCAAGATGCGGGGGGGCCCTACAATGAGCAGTTCTTC
NA	TRBD2	TRBV7-3	TRBJ2-1	CASSRTSGAVYNEQFF	TGTGCCAGCAGCCGGACTAGCGGGGCGGTCTACAATGAGCAGTTCTTC
once	NA	TRBV7-3	TRBJ1-1	CASSPGHQNTEAFF	TGTGCCAGCAGTCCGGGACACCAGAACACTGAAGCTTTCTTT
NA	NA	TRBV6-1	TRBJ2-7	CASSEQGTPEQYF	TGTGCCAGCAGTGAACAGGGGACCCCCGAGCAGTACTTC
few	TRBD2	TRBV5-1	TRBJ2-7	CASSLLAGGRGYEQYF	TGCGCCAGCAGCCTACTAGCGGGAGGGCGTGGTTACGAGCAGTACTTC
once	NA	TRBV29-1	TRBJ1-2	CSVEGAGLGYTF	TGCAGCGTTGAAGGGGCAGGACTTGGCTACACCTTC
NA	TRBD1	TRBV6-2/TRBV6-3	TRBJ2-7	CASSPGTGRYEQYF	TGTGCCAGCAGTCCCGGGACAGGGCGATACGAGCAGTACTTC
NA	TRBD1	TRBV29-1	TRBJ2-2	CSGRQGADTGELFF	TGCAGCGGCAGACAGGGGGCGGACACCGGGGAGCTGTTTTTT
NA	TRBD2	TRBV4-2	TRBJ2-1	CASSQDPSRGGVSIEQFF	TGTGCCAGCAGCCAAGATCCCTCGCGGGGGGGCGTTTCTATTGAGCAGTTCTTC
NA	NA	TRBV3-1/TRBV3-2	TRBJ2-2	CASSPIPGSNTGELFF	TGTGCCAGCAGCCCGATTCCCGGGAGCAACACCGGGGAGCTGTTTTTT
NA	TRBD1	TRBV6-5	TRBJ1-2	CASSRDSTNYGYTF	TGTGCCAGCTCGAGGGACAGTACTAACTATGGCTACACCTTC
NA	NA	TRBV2	TRBJ1-6	CASSEGTEFNSPLHF	TGTGCCAGCAGTGAAGGGACAGAATTTAATTCACCCCTCCACTTT
NA	TRBD1	TRBV5-5	TRBJ2-5	CASSSPGGQETQYF	TGTGCCAGCAGCTCGCCAGGGGGACAAGAGACCCAGTACTTC
NA	NA	TRBV6-5	TRBJ1-4	CASSTTGLNEKLFF	TGTGCCAGCAGTACTACAGGTTTAAATGAAAAACTGTTTTTT
few	TRBD2	TRBV5-8	TRBJ2-1	CASSSGTSGYNEQFF	TGTGCCAGCAGCTCCGGGACTAGCGGTTACAATGAGCAGTTCTTC
NA	TRBD2	TRBV9	TRBJ2-5	CASSVTGGDLETQYF	TGTGCCAGCAGCGTTACGGGGGGTGACCTAGAGACCCAGTACTTC
NA	TRBD1	TRBV11-2	TRBJ1-1	CASSLDPDRAMKAFF	TGTGCCAGCAGCTTAGATCCGGACAGGGCCATGAAAGCTTTCTTT
NA	TRBD1	TRBV5-1	TRBJ1-2	CASSTGQGAYGYTF	TGCGCCAGCAGCACGGGACAGGGGGCCTATGGCTACACCTTC
once	NA	TRBV5-1	TRBJ2-7	CASRWTTEYEQYF	TGCGCCAGCAGATGGACGACAGAATACGAGCAGTACTTC
NA	NA	TRBV19	TRBJ2-1	CASSIYGSEQFF	TGTGCCAGTAGTATCTACGGGAGTGAGCAGTTCTTC
NA	TRBD2	TRBV6-2/TRBV6-3	TRBJ2-3	CASSGTSGGYTDTQYF	TGTGCCAGCAGTGGAACTAGCGGGGGGTACACAGATACGCAGTATTTT
NA	NA	TRBV9	TRBJ1-2	CASSAMTGNYGYTF	TGTGCCAGCAGCGCAATGACAGGAAACTATGGCTACACCTTC
NA	TRBD1	TRBV5-4	TRBJ1-6	CASSPPQGENSPLHF	TGTGCCAGCAGCCCCCCACAGGGGGAAAATTCACCCCTCCACTTT
NA	TRBD1	TRBV24-1	TRBJ2-3	CATSDFRRQGTDTQYF	TGTGCCACCAGTGATTTCCGGCGACAGGGTACCGATACGCAGTATTTT
NA	TRBD1	TRBV11-2	TRBJ2-3	CASSGLQGQLDTQYF	TGTGCCAGCAGCGGATTACAGGGGCAGCTAGATACGCAGTATTTT
NA	TRBD2	TRBV6-5	TRBJ2-2	CASSFGGRINTGELFF	TGTGCCAGCAGTTTCGGCGGGAGGATTAACACCGGGGAGCTGTTTTTT
NA	TRBD2	TRBV29-1	TRBJ2-5	CSAGGQGETQYF	TGCAGCGCGGGGGGGCAGGGAGAGACCCAGTACTTC
once	NA	TRBV6-1	TRBJ1-5	CASSEETSSNQPQHF	TGTGCCAGCAGTGAAGAAACATCAAGCAATCAGCCCCAGCATTTT
NA	NA	TRBV7-2	TRBJ1-3	CASSKPTGVWDTIYF	TGTGCCAGCAGCAAACCCACAGGAGTCTGGGACACCATATATTTT
many	TRBD1	TRBV5-1	TRBJ1-2	CASSLSRTGGNGYTF	TGCGCCAGCAGCTTGAGTCGGACAGGGGGGAATGGCTACACCTTC
NA	TRBD2	TRBV19	TRBJ2-3	CASSPQRGSTDTQYF	TGTGCCAGTAGTCCACAGCGGGGGAGCACAGATACGCAGTATTTT
NA	NA	TRBV5-4	TRBJ2-3	CASSLQGGTTDTQYF	TGTGCCAGCAGCTTGCAGGGCGGGACCACAGATACGCAGTATTTT
NA	NA	TRBV7-9	TRBJ1-2	CASSLLWGGANGYTF	TGTGCCAGCAGCTTACTTTGGGGGGGCGCAAATGGCTACACCTTC
once	NA	TRBV15	TRBJ2-1	CATSRSPPGGAQQNEQFF	TGTGCCACCAGCAGATCTCCCCCTGGGGGGGCGCAACAAAATGAGCAGTTCTTC
NA	NA	TRBV11-2	TRBJ2-1	CASSLRLRGSSSYNEQFF	TGTGCCAGCAGCTTACGGCTCCGGGGTTCTAGCTCCTACAATGAGCAGTTCTTC
once	TRBD2	TRBV3-1/TRBV3-2	TRBJ2-2	CAPSQAGRGVNTGELFF	TGTGCCCCCAGCCAAGCGGGGCGGGGGGTGAACACCGGGGAGCTGTTTTTT
few	TRBD1	TRBV4-2	TRBJ1-2	CASSQDLDRANYGYTF	TGTGCCAGCAGCCAAGATTTAGACAGGGCGAACTATGGCTACACCTTC
once	TRBD1	TRBV19	TRBJ1-2	CASSQRTGSYGYTF	TGTGCCAGTAGTCAAAGGACAGGGAGCTATGGCTACACCTTC